The 32 T cell receptor beta chains below come from one sample, sequenced in a study of T cell responses to AZD1222 COVID-19 vaccine. Sequenced by immunoSEQ multiplex PCR; TCRdb stores in-frame clones only, minus some. This table has 140,000 to 150,000 clones, roughly 89% appearing once. The sequences come from peripheral blood, collected on day 0 of AZD1222 vaccination. The receptor source for this set is an adult in good health.

The chain employs TRBV6-6 and TRBJ2-2; a possible D gene is TRBD1 (6 bases). The CDR3 totals 16 residues. Germline V gene data show CDR1 as MNHNY and CDR2 as SVGAGI (reference sequence). Trimming pared 0 bases from V and 6 bases from J, leaving 14 bases between. The CDR3 DNA reads as TGTGCCAGCAGTTACTCGCACCAACAGGGCCCCGGGGAGCTGTTTTTT. Encoded protein: CASSYSHQQGPGELFF.

The CDR3, as DNA: TGTGCCAGCAGCTTAACATCCCGAGCGGATTACTACAATGAGCAGTTCTTC. Translated, it gives CASSLTSRADYYNEQFF. The chain uses TRBV7-3 and TRBJ2-1; weak D call: TRBD2 (5 bases). Per the germline V gene, CDR1 is SGHTA and CDR2 is FQGTGA. The CDR3 is made up of 17 amino acids. V was shortened by 0 bases and J by 3 bases, with 15 bases between the two germline ends.

Regarding this clone: The junction does not match germline at one end; this may be a read error. The V call is TRBV27, the J call TRBJ2-5; 7 nucleotides match TRBD1. This CDR3 is 15 amino acids long. Germline-derived CDR1 and CDR2 are MNHEY and SMNVEV (reference sequence). This chain's CDR3 is CASSFTDRVVEARNF. DNA of the CDR3: TGTGCCAGCAGTTTTACCGACAGGGTGGTTGAAGCGCGCAACTTC.

The CDR3 nucleotides are TGTGCCAGCAGCGTAGCTGAGGGGGAGCAGTACTTC. This translates into CASSVAEGEQYF. The rearrangement links TRBV9 to TRBJ2-7; TRBD1 or TRBD2 may be the D gene (5 bases each). Looked up from germline, CDR1 is SGDLS and CDR2 is YYNGEE. CDR3 length equals 12 residues. With 0 bases removed from V and 7 bases from J, the gap between germline ends came to 8 bases.

The V gene is TRBV19, the J gene TRBJ2-1; the D gene is possibly TRBD2 (6 bases). With 2 bases removed from V and 5 bases from J, the gap between germline ends came to 19 bases. CDR1 and CDR2 from the germline V gene are LNHDA and SQIVND (reference sequence). CDR3 length: 17 amino acids. CDR3 sequence reads: CASSIRGGAGINNEQFF. For the CDR3, the DNA is TGTGCCAGTAGTATAAGGGGCGGGGCAGGGATAAACAATGAGCAGTTCTTC.

V is TRBV9 and J is TRBJ2-5, with D possibly TRBD2 on 6 matching bases. Germline V CDR1 and CDR2: SGDLS, YYNGEE. The CDR3 length is 14 residues. The V gene lost 0 bases and the J gene lost 5 bases, with 11 bases spanning the gap. In DNA form, the CDR3 reads TGTGCCAGCAGCGTAGCTACGGAGGGCGAGACCCAGTACTTC. It yields the protein CASSVATEGETQYF.

This rearrangement joins TRBV6-2 or TRBV6-3 to TRBJ2-7; 11 bases align to TRBD2. The germline V gene has CDR1 MNHEY and CDR2 SVGEGT. This CDR3 region has 16 residues. Trimming cost V 0 bases and J 6 bases; bases outside gene matches: 7. CDR3 DNA sequence: TGTGCCAGCAGTTACTCGATGCTAGCGGGAGGCTTCGAGCAGTACTTC. The encoded protein is CASSYSMLAGGFEQYF.

The chain carries TRBV25-1 and TRBJ2-4; D is perhaps TRBD2 (5 bases). V was trimmed by 2 bases and J by 4 bases, leaving 6 bases between them. This CDR3 is built from 13 residues. Germline lookup yields CDR1 MGHDK and CDR2 SYGVNS. CDR3 in amino acids: CASSEREKNIQYF. The CDR3 region has the DNA TGTGCCAGCAGTGAAAGGGAGAAAAACATTCAGTACTTC.

This clone was seen a single time. The chain employs TRBV5-5 and TRBJ1-2, with D perhaps TRBD1 (6 bases). The CDR3 covers 15 residues. Germline assignment: CDR1 SGHKS and CDR2 YYEKEE (reference sequence). Trimming took off 4 bases at V and 2 bases at J, with 15 bases between the two ends. DNA for the CDR3: TGTGCCAGCAGCCAATCGACAGGTTGGAACTATGGCTACACCTTC. Translation gives CASSQSTGWNYGYTF.

The V call is TRBV7-9, the J call TRBJ2-2, with D uncertain. CDR1 and CDR2 (germline): SEHNR, FQNEAQ (reference sequence). V lost 3 bases to trimming and J lost 0 bases, with 5 bases between them. The CDR3 sequence is 14 residues long. In DNA, the CDR3 is TGTGCCAGCAGCTTTAGCACGAACACCGGGGAGCTGTTTTTT. Residues: CASSFSTNTGELFF. The full variable domain, its missing parts supplied by reference TRBV7-9 and TRBJ2-2, is DTGVSQNPRHKITKRGQNVTFRCDPISEHNRLYWYRQTLGQGPEFLTYFQNEAQLEKSRLLSDRFSAERPKGSFSTLEIQRTEQGDSAMYLCASSFSTNTGELFFGEGSRLTVL.

The rearrangement links TRBV7-2 to TRBJ2-7, with D possibly matching TRBD1 (6 bases). This CDR3 has 13 amino acids. Trimming pared 1 base from V and 6 bases from J, leaving 10 bases between. Germline V gene sequence: CDR1 SGHTA, CDR2 FQGNSA. As DNA, the CDR3 is TGTGCCAGCAGCTTAGACAGGGTAGGCGAGCAGTACTTC. Amino acid sequence: CASSLDRVGEQYF.

The chain has TRBV6-2 or TRBV6-3 and TRBJ2-2; D may be TRBD1 (6 bases). This CDR3 spans 15 amino acids. The V gene lost 4 bases and the J gene lost 6 bases, with 15 bases spanning the gap. Germline V gene sequence: CDR1 MNHEY, CDR2 SVGEGT. The chain's CDR3 is CASSSPSEGAGELFF. In DNA, the CDR3 is TGTGCCAGCAGTTCACCTTCAGAGGGGGCCGGGGAGCTGTTTTTT.

The J gene is TRBJ1-1, the V gene TRBV4-3; 8 bases line up with TRBD1. With V trimmed by 1 base and J by 10 bases, 8 bases remained unmatched. Germline V CDR1 and CDR2: LGHNA, YSLEER. The CDR3 extends over 14 amino acids. The DNA of the CDR3 is TGCGCCAGCAGCCAAGTGGGAGACAGGGGAAGAGCTTTCTTT. Translating gives CASSQVGDRGRAFF.

This chain links TRBV5-1 with TRBJ2-2; D is uncertain. Germline V lookup: CDR1 SGHRS, CDR2 YFSETQ. The CDR3 loop spans 14 amino acids. V lost 4 bases and J lost 1, with 8 bases in between. CDR3 loop: CASSPRWNTGELFF. As DNA, the CDR3 is TGCGCCAGCAGCCCCCGTTGGAACACCGGGGAGCTGTTTTTT.

V gene TRBV28 combines with J gene TRBJ1-5; possible D gene TRBD1, 6 bases. Germline V gene data show CDR1 as MDHEN and CDR2 as SYDVKM. The CDR3 runs to 15 residues. Trimming removed 7 bases at V and 4 bases at J, with 17 bases between. CDR3 sequence reads: CASNVQGFNNQPQHF. CDR3 bases: TGTGCCAGCAACGTTCAGGGGTTTAATAATCAGCCCCAGCATTTT.

The rearrangement uses TRBV5-6 and TRBJ1-4, with TRBD1 matching over 7 bases. Germline lookup yields CDR1 SGHDT and CDR2 YYEEEE. The CDR3 is 14 amino acids. Losses at the gene ends were 3 bases for V and 7 bases for J; bases not matched to a gene: 6. CDR3: CASSSSGGSEKLFF. The DNA of the CDR3 is TGTGCCAGCAGCTCTTCAGGGGGAAGTGAAAAACTGTTTTTT.

The chain carries TRBV6-6 and TRBJ1-6; 10 bases fit TRBD1. The junction had 7 bases not matched to a gene; V was cut back by 6 bases and J by 11 bases. This CDR3 spans 14 amino acids. Germline CDR1 and CDR2: MNHNY and SVGAGI (reference sequence). The CDR3: CASRPGQGLPPLHF. DNA of the CDR3: TGTGCCAGCAGGCCGGGACAGGGGCTTCCACCCCTCCACTTT.

This clone has only one observation. J is TRBJ2-6 and V is TRBV5-1; D remains ambiguous. Germline lookup yields CDR1 SGHRS and CDR2 YFSETQ. The CDR3 covers 15 residues. Trimming left V 7 bases short and J 2 bases short, with 13 bases between. Here the CDR3 DNA reads TGCGCCAGCGGATCAGAGTCCACTGGGGCCAACGTCCTGACTTTC. It yields the protein CASGSESTGANVLTF. The full variable domain, completed using reference TRBV5-1 and TRBJ2-6, is KAGVTQTPRYLIKTRGQQVTLSCSPISGHRSVSWYQQTPGQGLQFLFEYFSETQRNKGNFPGRFSGRQFSNSRSEMNVSTLELGDSALYLCASGSESTGANVLTFGAGSRLTVL.

The gene calls are TRBV7-2 and TRBJ2-7; no reliable D call. From germline, CDR1 is SGHTA and CDR2 FQGNSA. V was cut by 6 bases and J by 4 bases, with 7 bases left in between. This CDR3 is 11 amino acids long. The CDR3, as DNA: TGTGCCAGCAGAAGGGAATACGAGCAGTACTTC. Its protein product is CASRREYEQYF.

This chain connects TRBV12-3 or TRBV12-4 to TRBJ2-1; D is unresolved. The germline V and J ends were trimmed by 2 bases and 7 bases, with 9 bases remaining between them. The CDR3 loop spans 13 amino acids. The CDR3 region is CASSLNDLNEQFF. For the CDR3, the DNA is TGTGCCAGCAGTTTAAACGACCTGAATGAGCAGTTCTTC.

CDR3 sequence: CASSSQVRSNEQFF. DNA of the CDR3: TGCGCCAGCAGCTCGCAAGTACGGAGCAATGAGCAGTTCTTC. The V gene is TRBV5-1, the J gene TRBJ2-1; D is undetermined. Trimming removed 3 bases at V and 6 bases at J, with 13 bases between. The CDR3 totals 14 residues. Germline V lookup: CDR1 SGHRS, CDR2 YFSETQ.

The V and J genes are TRBV6-5 and TRBJ2-3; 7 nucleotides agree with TRBD2. CDR1 and CDR2 (germline): MNHEY, SVGAGI. CDR3 length: 15 residues. Trimming took 8 bases from V and 1 from J; bases not matched to a gene: 9. The CDR3 DNA sequence: TGTGCCAGCGTAACTAGCGTTGGGGGCACAGATACGCAGTATTTT. As protein: CASVTSVGGTDTQYF.

The chain carries TRBV2 and TRBJ1-5; 9 bases align to TRBD1. The CDR3 has 16 residues. Germline CDR1 is SNHLY and CDR2 is FYNNEI. Germline trimming cut 4 bases from V and 8 bases from J; bases unmatched to any gene: 12. The CDR3 DNA is TGTGCCAGCAGTGCGGGGACAGGGTGGCGATCGGAGCCCCAGCATTTT. It specifies CASSAGTGWRSEPQHF.

The chain couples TRBV14 to TRBJ1-5, with D uncertain. Germline assignment: CDR1 SGHDN and CDR2 FVKESK. The germline V and J ends were trimmed by 10 bases and 7 bases, with 17 bases remaining between them. The CDR3 extends over 13 amino acids. The chain's CDR3 is CAIPADGEQPQHF. Here the CDR3 DNA reads TGTGCCATCCCCGCTGACGGAGAGCAGCCCCAGCATTTT.

This chain uses TRBV6-5 with TRBJ2-1, with D tentatively TRBD2 (6 bases). CDR3 length: 15 residues. Trimming removed 2 bases at V and 3 bases at J, with 11 bases between. Germline values: CDR1 MNHEY, CDR2 SVGAGI. The CDR3 protein is CASSYGEDRYNEQFF. In DNA, the CDR3 is TGTGCCAGCAGTTACGGGGAGGATCGCTACAATGAGCAGTTCTTC.

The rearrangement links TRBV3-1 (or the pseudogene TRBV3-2) to TRBJ1-4; D remains ambiguous. Germline lookup yields CDR1 LGHDT and CDR2 YNNKEL (reference sequence). The germline V and J ends were trimmed by 5 bases and 4 bases, with 11 bases remaining between them. CDR3 length: 14 amino acids. The CDR3 DNA reads TGTGCCAGCAGCGGCAGGTCTTTTAATGAAAAACTGTTTTTT. It yields the protein CASSGRSFNEKLFF.

This chain connects TRBV27 to TRBJ2-1; 10 bases map to TRBD2. Germline V gene lookup returns CDR1 MNHEY and CDR2 SMNVEV (reference sequence). Unmatched junction bases numbered 3, after V lost 5 bases and J lost 2 bases. The length of the CDR3 is 15 residues. The CDR3 region has the DNA TGTGCCAGCAGTCAAACTAGCGGGGCCTACAATGAGCAGTTCTTC. Translation gives CASSQTSGAYNEQFF.

J is TRBJ1-1 and V is TRBV29-1, with D hard to call. The CDR3 covers 13 residues. V was cut by 4 bases and J by 4 bases, with 13 bases left in between. Germline CDR1 and CDR2: SQVTM and ANQGSEA. The DNA for the CDR3 is TGCAGCGTTGTTGGTACGTGGGGCACTGAAGCTTTCTTT. Translated: CSVVGTWGTEAFF.

Details on this clone: One end of the junction is discordant with germline, which a read error may explain. J is TRBJ2-2 and V is TRBV7-7; 10 bases are a match to TRBD2. The CDR3 has 17 amino acids. Germline assignment: CDR1 SSHAT and CDR2 FNYEAQ (reference sequence). The CDR3 is CASSLASSGGLTGELFF. Written as DNA, the CDR3 is TGTGCTAGCAGCTTAGCAAGTAGCGGGGGGCTCACCGGGGAGCTGTTTTTT.

V is TRBV10-3 and J is TRBJ1-2, with 7 bases lining up with TRBD1. The length of the CDR3 is 16 residues. From germline, CDR1 is ENHRY and CDR2 SYGVKD. With V trimmed by 3 bases and J by 8 bases, 15 bases remained unmatched. CDR3 nucleotides: TGTGCCATCAGTGAATACGGTGATACCAGGGGGAACGGCTACACCTTC. Residues: CAISEYGDTRGNGYTF.

The V gene is TRBV9, the J gene TRBJ1-2; D is ambiguous. The CDR3 contains 14 residues. The V end was cut by 4 bases, the J end by 2 bases, with 12 bases between. Germline loops: CDR1 SGDLS, CDR2 YYNGEE. In DNA form, the CDR3 reads TGTGCCAGCAGCCCACAAGGGCAGAACTATGGCTACACCTTC. Its translation is CASSPQGQNYGYTF.

This clone was seen a single time. J is TRBJ2-3 and V is TRBV19, with TRBD2 as a possible D gene (6 bases). The germline V gene has CDR1 LNHDA and CDR2 SQIVND (reference sequence). The CDR3 runs to 14 residues. Trimming removed 8 bases from V and 1 base from J, with 13 bases in between. The CDR3: CASSPGGGTDTQYF. CDR3 in DNA: TGTGCCAGTTCTCCAGGAGGGGGCACAGATACGCAGTATTTT.